This TCR beta chain was sequenced during a study of blood T cell repertoires in COVID-19. Looking at the study overall: The origin of the acute and convalescent COVID-19 samples was the United States, Italy and Spain. PBMCs, B-cell-depleted T cells, or T cells were the source of the cDNA or gDNA that made up the material.

In the original analysis: Reference gene primers were amplified, and this amplification served to estimate nucleated cell counts. Clones were read by immunoSEQ multiplex PCR, and TCRdb kept only the in-frame ones, dropping some. That table supplies the V and J calls and clone size; D and trimming were determined from the DNA. The sample records 250,000 to 350,000 clones, 70% to 90% being singletons. CDR3 size: 14 residues. Trimming took 4 bases from V and 4 from J, leaving 13 bases between them. The V gene's germline CDR1 is SGHAT and CDR2 FQNNGV. The rearrangement joins TRBV11-2 to TRBJ2-5; maybe TRBD2 (6 bases). The sequence derives from an older woman with acute or convalescent COVID-19. Sequences were obtained from peripheral blood. The DNA for the CDR3 is TGTGCCAGCAGCTCCGGGTCGGGGGTAGAGACCCAGTACTTC. This translates into CASSSGSGVETQYF.